Included here is one TCR beta chain sequence, with context. What it binds is unknown. TCRdb re-derived calls from the 5' RACE reads in MiXCR, one entry per CDR3 protein. The top ten hold approximately 40% of the sample, which has about 82,000 distinct CDR3 sequences, about 14% seen once. Trimming took 4 bases from V and 7 from J; bases not matched to a gene: 8. Germline V CDR1 and CDR2: MNHNS, SASEGT. This CDR3 comprises 15 residues. This sample was included in a study of T-cell memory formation after mild COVID-19. Study-wide context: TCR clusters showed largely donor specificity. Regarding the study as a whole: Second-wave clones peaking on day 37 lacked confirmed SARS-CoV-2 specificity. CD4+ clones that contracted lay mainly in CM and EM; CD8+ ones lay in EMRA.

This receptor was obtained from a man in his late teens or twenties who had mild COVID-19 (a few samples of this study predate the infection). Cell type and time point are not known. The chain couples TRBV6-1 to TRBJ2-1; 9 bases agree with TRBD1. The sample taken for sequencing was PBMCs or a T cell subset sorted from them (not recorded which). The CDR3 DNA reads as TGTGCCAGCAGTGTATACAGGGGGCCCGGTAATGAGCAGTTCTTC. It codes for CASSVYRGPGNEQFF.